This T cell receptor (beta chain) originates from a study of T cell responses to AZD1222 COVID-19 vaccine. Study-wide background: Recipients boosted at about 4 weeks or about 12 weeks are pooled. Study-wide findings and caveats: Baseline seropositives among AZD1222 recipients totaled only six or seven.

Measured with immunoSEQ multiplex PCR; TCRdb has only the in-frame clones, and not every one. The data contain approximately 110,000 clones, 92% of them singletons. Of note for this clone: Antigen unknown.

The clonotype originates from an adult in good health. This material consisted of peripheral blood, taken on day 0 of AZD1222 vaccination.

The CDR3 reads CASSIDRAYGYTF. In nucleotides, the CDR3 is TGTGCCAGTAGTATTGACAGGGCCTATGGCTACACCTTC. The chain has TRBV19 and TRBJ1-2, with 7 bases aligning to TRBD1. The length of the CDR3 is 13 residues. The V and J ends lost 3 bases and 4 bases, in that order; junction bases with no gene match: 2. CDR1 is LNHDA, CDR2 SQIVND, per germline (reference sequence).